This T cell receptor beta chain was retrieved from a study of metastatic and nonmetastatic thyroid tumors. At the level of the study: Repertoire data that came from the blood and tumor or nodule tissue of malignant and benign thyroid patients were compared.

CDR1 and CDR2 (germline): GTSNPN, SVGIG (reference sequence). The germline V and J ends were trimmed by 4 bases and 5 bases, with 10 bases remaining between them. The CDR3 is made up of 12 amino acids. Per the study methods: A papillary thyroid cancer distant-metastasis classifier was built from CDR3 differences across clinicopathological groups. TCRdb re-processed the PCR reads through MiXCR. In this record, the V and J calls reflect TCRdb's handling and not the investigators' own analysis. Found here are tens of thousands of clones, 25% to 30% of them singletons; the top ten hold 9.9%. Treatment of any kind had been given to no patient before thyroid surgery.

This chain links TRBV30 with TRBJ2-3; no firm D call. Source material: blood. The receptor comes from a male donor with papillary thyroid cancer or a benign thyroid nodule (not recorded which). Some clones in this sample may be carry-over from other donors' samples. This chain's CDR3 is CAWNLAGDTQYF. DNA for the CDR3: TGTGCCTGGAATTTGGCCGGAGATACGCAGTATTTT.